The 17 T cell receptor beta chains reported below all come from one sample, sequenced in a study of T cells in Graves' hyperthyroidism and ophthalmopathy. Amplified TCR beta CDR3 regions derived from RNA transcripts. With the HTBI primer set, the TCR CDR3 went through a first round of RT-PCR. TCRdb re-called the multiplex PCR reads through MiXCR, storing one row per CDR3 protein. The data hold some 400,000 distinct CDR3 sequences, with roughly 14% observed a single time. The source material was blood. The receptors originated from a woman in her sixties with Graves' hyperthyroidism.

This clonotype appeared many times. This chain links TRBV10-3 with TRBJ2-7; D is undetermined. CDR3 size: 17 residues. Germline CDR1 ENHRY, CDR2 SYGVKD. V shed 0 bases and J shed 0 bases, with 15 bases lying between them. Written as DNA, the CDR3 is TGTGCCATCAGTGAGTCTAAAATGTGGACGGACTCCTACGAGCAGTACTTC. Translating gives CAISESKMWTDSYEQYF.

The J gene is TRBJ2-2, the V gene TRBV6-4, with D tentatively TRBD2 (6 bases). The V and J ends lost 6 bases and 3 bases respectively, with 11 bases between them. Looked up from germline, CDR1 is MRHNA and CDR2 is SNTAGT. The CDR3 totals 14 residues. As DNA, the CDR3 is TGTGCCAGCAGCTGGTCGGGAGACACCGGGGAGCTGTTTTTT. It codes for CASSWSGDTGELFF.

The chain carries TRBV18 and TRBJ1-2; D is undetermined. The V end lost 1 base, the J end lost 4 bases, and 13 bases lay between the germline ends. CDR3 length equals 15 residues. Germline V gives CDR1 KGHSH, CDR2 LQKENI. CDR3 in DNA: TGTGCCAGCTCACCACTTCTTAATACAGCCTATGGCTACACCTTC. This encodes CASSPLLNTAYGYTF. Based on the CDR3 plus reference TRBV18 and TRBJ1-2, the full variable domain is NAGVMQNPRHLVRRRGQEARLRCSPMKGHSHVYWYRQLPEEGLKFMVYLQKENIIDESGMPKERFSAEFPKEGPSILRIQQVVRGDSAAYFCASSPLLNTAYGYTFGSGTRLTVV.

The table lists this clonotype with a few counts. The chain couples TRBV5-6 to TRBJ1-1; 7 bases align to TRBD1. The CDR3 extends over 14 amino acids. Losses at the gene ends were 6 bases for V and 3 bases for J; bases not matched to a gene: 8. The germline CDR1 and CDR2 sequences are SGHDT and YYEEEE. The CDR3 coding sequence is TGTGCCAGCAACCTAACAGGGGAACACACTGAAGCTTTCTTT. This codes for CASNLTGEHTEAFF.

The genes are TRBV11-3 and TRBJ2-7, with D perhaps assigned TRBD1 or TRBD2 (5 bases each). With 4 bases removed from V and 2 bases from J, the gap between germline ends came to 15 bases. The CDR3 totals 15 residues. Germline V gives CDR1 SGHNT, CDR2 YENEEA. CDR3 loop: CASSSGGVGTYEQYF. The CDR3 DNA reads TGTGCCAGCAGCTCTGGGGGAGTGGGAACCTACGAGCAGTACTTC. The variable domain in full, completed from reference TRBV11-3 and TRBJ2-7, reads EAGVVQSPRYKIIEKKQPVAFWCNPISGHNTLYWYLQNLGQGPELLIRYENEEAVDDSQLPKDRFSAERLKGVDSTLKIQPAELGDSAVYLCASSSGGVGTYEQYFGPGTRLTVT.

This clonotype has ten or more counts. J is TRBJ2-5 and V is TRBV12-3 or TRBV12-4; maybe TRBD2 (5 bases). Deletions cut 6 bases from V and 5 bases from J, with 19 bases between. This CDR3 has 15 residues. CDR3 nucleotide sequence: TGTGCCAGCAGCCCGCGCTCGGACCCGGGGGAGACCCAGTACTTC. This codes for CASSPRSDPGETQYF.

This clonotype was picked up many times. In DNA form, the CDR3 reads TGTGCCAGCAGCCCTAGCCGAGGGGGAGAGACCCAGTACTTC. Its translation: CASSPSRGGETQYF. J is TRBJ2-5 and V is TRBV11-2; D is possibly TRBD1 (6 bases). Trimming took 5 bases from V and 4 from J, leaving 14 bases between them. Germline CDR1 reads SGHAT; CDR2 reads FQNNGV. The CDR3 is 14 amino acids.

This clonotype was detected many times. The DNA for the CDR3 is TGTGCCAGCAGCTTATTGGGGCTCAATGAGCAGTTCTTC. Its protein is CASSLLGLNEQFF. The chain combines TRBV7-9 with TRBJ2-1; TRBD1 is a possible D gene (5 bases). V lost 2 bases, J lost 6 bases, and 8 bases lay in between. The CDR3 consists of 13 residues. CDR1 is SEHNR, CDR2 FQNEAQ, per germline (reference sequence). The variable domain in full, with the rest retrieved from reference TRBV7-9 and TRBJ2-1, is DTGVSQNPRHKITKRGQNVTFRCDPISEHNRLYWYRQTLGQGPEFLTYFQNEAQLEKSRLLSDRFSAERPKGSFSTLEIQRTEQGDSAMYLCASSLLGLNEQFFGPGTRLTVL.

The chain joins TRBV7-9 to TRBJ2-7, with 7 bases that match TRBD1. CDR3 length: 17 amino acids. CDR1 and CDR2 from the germline V gene are SEHNR and FQNEAQ (reference sequence). Trimming at V came to 9 bases and at J to 0 bases, leaving 17 bases not matched to a gene. The CDR3 sequence: CASNAEPTGSSSYEQYF. DNA of the CDR3: TGTGCCAGTAACGCAGAACCGACAGGGTCGAGCTCCTACGAGCAGTACTTC.

The table lists this clonotype with many counts. This sequence joins TRBV7-9 and TRBJ2-3; D may be TRBD1 (5 bases). V lost 2 bases to trimming and J lost 6 bases, with 18 bases between them. The CDR3 contains 16 residues. Germline assignment: CDR1 SEHNR and CDR2 FQNEAQ (reference sequence). CDR3 bases: TGTGCCAGCAGCTTACCCCAGGGCGATTCTAGGGATACGCAGTATTTT. Amino acids: CASSLPQGDSRDTQYF.

This clonotype was picked up many times. The chain combines TRBV20-1 with TRBJ2-7; 8 bases are shared with TRBD2. The V and J ends lost 5 bases and 1 base, in that order; junction bases with no gene match: 10. Per the germline V gene, CDR1 is DFQATT and CDR2 is SNEGSKA (reference sequence). The CDR3 spans 15 residues. The CDR3 coding sequence is TGCAGTGCTGATACTGGCAGCGGGAGTTCCTACGAGCAGTACTTC. It encodes CSADTGSGSSYEQYF.

This clonotype was seen many times. V and J are TRBV29-1 and TRBJ2-5; D might be TRBD1 or TRBD2, each matching 5 bases. V lost 7 bases and J lost 1, with 16 bases in between. Germline CDR1 and CDR2: SQVTM and ANQGSEA. This CDR3 region has 14 residues. CDR3 in amino acids: CSASPGTVQETQYF. The CDR3 coding sequence is TGCAGCGCCAGCCCCGGGACGGTCCAAGAGACCCAGTACTTC.

The sample holds many counts of this clonotype. The genes are TRBV29-1 and TRBJ2-7; unclear D gene. V shed 6 bases and J shed 5 bases, with 14 bases lying between them. This CDR3 is 12 amino acids long. The germline CDR1 and CDR2 sequences are SQVTM and ANQGSEA. In nucleotides, the CDR3 is TGCAGCGTCGGGTTAGAGGTGAACGAGCAGTACTTC. It codes for CSVGLEVNEQYF.

This clonotype was seen repeatedly, ten times or more. The chain joins TRBV5-8 to TRBJ2-4, with a weak D call TRBD1 (6 bases). Germline V gene lookup returns CDR1 SGHTS and CDR2 YDEGEE. CDR3 length: 16 residues. V lost 5 bases, J lost 7 bases, and 22 bases lay in between. The CDR3 reads CASRENVGAPLNIQYF. Written as DNA, the CDR3 is TGTGCCAGCAGAGAAAATGTGGGGGCACCCCTTAACATTCAGTACTTC.

Ten or more counts support this clonotype. This chain connects TRBV27 to TRBJ1-4; possibly TRBD1 for D (5 bases). The V end was cut by 6 bases, the J end by 5 bases, with 16 bases between. Germline CDR1 reads MNHEY; CDR2 reads SMNVEV (reference sequence). This CDR3 comprises 15 residues. The CDR3 DNA sequence: TGTGCCAGCAGCCAACGGGGACGGGGAAATGAAAAACTGTTTTTT. Protein sequence: CASSQRGRGNEKLFF.

This clonotype appeared many times. The chain combines TRBV7-9 with TRBJ2-3; D remains unclear. Germline V gene data show CDR1 as SEHNR and CDR2 as FQNEAQ (reference sequence). V shed 2 bases and J shed 0 bases, with 9 bases lying between them. The CDR3 totals 15 residues. CDR3 DNA: TGTGCCAGCAGCTTACATCGCCTCAGCACAGATACGCAGTATTTT. Its translation is CASSLHRLSTDTQYF.

This clonotype was seen only a few times. This chain joins TRBV15 and TRBJ2-2; D gene unclear. Per germline, CDR1 LNHNV and CDR2 YYDKDF (reference sequence). The CDR3 has 13 amino acids. The V gene lost 5 bases and the J gene lost 7 bases, with 11 bases spanning the gap. CDR3 coding DNA: TGTGCCACCAGCCCGAACTGGATCGGGGAGCTGTTTTTT. Translated: CATSPNWIGELFF.